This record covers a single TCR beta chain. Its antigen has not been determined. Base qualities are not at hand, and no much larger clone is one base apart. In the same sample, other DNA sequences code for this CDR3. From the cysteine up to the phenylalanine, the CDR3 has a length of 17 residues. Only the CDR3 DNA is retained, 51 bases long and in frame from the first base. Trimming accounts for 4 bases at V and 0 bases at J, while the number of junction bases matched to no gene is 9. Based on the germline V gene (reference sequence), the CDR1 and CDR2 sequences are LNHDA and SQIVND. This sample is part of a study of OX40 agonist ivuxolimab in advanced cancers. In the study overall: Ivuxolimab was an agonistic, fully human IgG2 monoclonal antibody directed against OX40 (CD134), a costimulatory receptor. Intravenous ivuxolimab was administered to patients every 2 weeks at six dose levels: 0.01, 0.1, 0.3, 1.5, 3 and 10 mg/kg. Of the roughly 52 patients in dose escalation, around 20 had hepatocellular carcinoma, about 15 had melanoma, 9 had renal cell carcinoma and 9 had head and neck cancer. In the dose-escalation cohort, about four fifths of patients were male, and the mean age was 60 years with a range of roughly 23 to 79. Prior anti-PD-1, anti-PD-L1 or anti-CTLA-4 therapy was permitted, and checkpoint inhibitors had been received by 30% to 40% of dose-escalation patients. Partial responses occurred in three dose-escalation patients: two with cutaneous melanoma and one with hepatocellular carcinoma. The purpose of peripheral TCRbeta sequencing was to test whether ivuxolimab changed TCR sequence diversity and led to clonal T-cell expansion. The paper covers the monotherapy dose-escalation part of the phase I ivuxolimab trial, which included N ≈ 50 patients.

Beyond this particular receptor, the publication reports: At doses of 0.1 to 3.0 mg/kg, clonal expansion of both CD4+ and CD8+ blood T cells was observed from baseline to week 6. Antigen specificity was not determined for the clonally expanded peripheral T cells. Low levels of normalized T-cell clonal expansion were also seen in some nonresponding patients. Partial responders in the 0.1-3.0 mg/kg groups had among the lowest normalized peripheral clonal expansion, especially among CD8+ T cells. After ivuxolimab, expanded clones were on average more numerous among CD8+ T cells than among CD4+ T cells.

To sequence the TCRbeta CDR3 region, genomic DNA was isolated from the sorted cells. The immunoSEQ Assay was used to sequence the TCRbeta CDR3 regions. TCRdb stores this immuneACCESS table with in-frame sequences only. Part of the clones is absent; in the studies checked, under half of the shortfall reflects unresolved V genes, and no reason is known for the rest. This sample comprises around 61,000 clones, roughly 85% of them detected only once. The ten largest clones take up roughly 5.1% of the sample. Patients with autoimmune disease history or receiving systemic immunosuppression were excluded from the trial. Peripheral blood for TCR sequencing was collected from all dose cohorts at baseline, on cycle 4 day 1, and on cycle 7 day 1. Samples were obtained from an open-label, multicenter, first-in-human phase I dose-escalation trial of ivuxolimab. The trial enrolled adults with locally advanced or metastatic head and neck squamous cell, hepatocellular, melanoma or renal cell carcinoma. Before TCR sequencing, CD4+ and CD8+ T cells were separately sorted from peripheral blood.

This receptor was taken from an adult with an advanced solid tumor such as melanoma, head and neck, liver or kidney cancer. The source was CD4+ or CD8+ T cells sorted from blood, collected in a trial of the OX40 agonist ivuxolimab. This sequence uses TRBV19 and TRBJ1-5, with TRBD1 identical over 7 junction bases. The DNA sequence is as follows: TGTGCCAGTAGTAGCGGACAGGCCCCCTATAGCAATCAGCCCCAGCATTTT. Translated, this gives CASSSGQAPYSNQPQHF.